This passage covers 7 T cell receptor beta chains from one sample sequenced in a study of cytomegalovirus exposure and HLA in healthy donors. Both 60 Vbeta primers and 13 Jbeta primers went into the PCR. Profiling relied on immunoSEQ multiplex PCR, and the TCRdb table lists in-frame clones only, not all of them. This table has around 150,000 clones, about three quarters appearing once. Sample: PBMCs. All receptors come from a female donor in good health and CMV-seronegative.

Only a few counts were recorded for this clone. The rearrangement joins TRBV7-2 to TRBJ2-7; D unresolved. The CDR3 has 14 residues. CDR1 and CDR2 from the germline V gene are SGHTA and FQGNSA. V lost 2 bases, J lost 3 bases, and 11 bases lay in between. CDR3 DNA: TGTGCCAGCAGCTTATTTAACGGTTACTACGAGCAGTACTTC. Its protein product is CASSLFNGYYEQYF.

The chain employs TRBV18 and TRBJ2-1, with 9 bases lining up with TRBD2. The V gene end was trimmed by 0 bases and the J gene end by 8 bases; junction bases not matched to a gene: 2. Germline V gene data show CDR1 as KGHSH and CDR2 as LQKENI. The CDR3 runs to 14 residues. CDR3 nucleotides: TGTGCCAGCTCACCACCGGGACTAGCCGATGAGCAGTTCTTC. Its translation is CASSPPGLADEQFF.

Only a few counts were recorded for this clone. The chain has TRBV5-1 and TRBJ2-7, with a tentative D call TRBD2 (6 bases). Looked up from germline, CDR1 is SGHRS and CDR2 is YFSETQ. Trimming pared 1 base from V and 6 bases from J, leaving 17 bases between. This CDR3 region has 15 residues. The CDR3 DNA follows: TGCGCCAGCAGCTTGATTGGCGGGGCTTTCGGCGAGCAGTACTTC. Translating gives CASSLIGGAFGEQYF.

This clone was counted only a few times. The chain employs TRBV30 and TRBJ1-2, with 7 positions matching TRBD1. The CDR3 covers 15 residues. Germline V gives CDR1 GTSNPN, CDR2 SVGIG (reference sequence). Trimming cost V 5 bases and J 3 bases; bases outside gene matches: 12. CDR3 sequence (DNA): TGTGCCTGGGGCCCCTGGACAGGTTCTTACTATGGCTACACCTTC. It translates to CAWGPWTGSYYGYTF.

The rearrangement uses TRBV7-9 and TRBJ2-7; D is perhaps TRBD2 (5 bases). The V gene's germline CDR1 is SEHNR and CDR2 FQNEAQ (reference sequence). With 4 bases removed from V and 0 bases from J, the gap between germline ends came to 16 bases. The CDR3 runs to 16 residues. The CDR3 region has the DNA TGTGCCAGCAGCTGGCCCGGGGAAGGAAGCTCCTACGAGCAGTACTTC. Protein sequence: CASSWPGEGSSYEQYF.

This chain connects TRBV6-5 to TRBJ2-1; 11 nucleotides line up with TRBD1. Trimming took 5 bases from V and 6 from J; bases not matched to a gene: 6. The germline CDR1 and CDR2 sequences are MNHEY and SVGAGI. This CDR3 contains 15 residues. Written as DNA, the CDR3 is TGTGCCAGCAGTAGGACAGGGGGCCCTCCCAATGAGCAGTTCTTC. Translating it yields CASSRTGGPPNEQFF.

The chain's CDR3 is CASSFGGQGDGYTF. The DNA for the CDR3 is TGTGCCAGCAGCTTCGGGGGGCAGGGCGATGGCTACACCTTC. The V gene is TRBV5-4, the J gene TRBJ1-2, with a weak D call TRBD1 (6 bases). The CDR3 is 14 residues long. V was pared by 2 bases and J by 6 bases, with 14 bases between. The germline V gene has CDR1 SGHNT and CDR2 YYREEE (reference sequence).